The clone carrying this T cell receptor beta chain was seen a few times. V was pared by 6 bases and J by 0 bases, with 7 bases of the junction left unmatched. Germline CDR1 SNHLY, CDR2 FYNNEI. This CDR3 comprises 15 residues. This entry belongs to a study of blood T cell repertoires in COVID-19. On the study more broadly: Samples came from the United States, Italy and Spain, spanning acute and convalescent COVID-19. Sample material is recorded as cDNA or gDNA derived from T cells, B-cell-depleted T cells, or PBMCs.

Per the authors' pipeline: Scientists estimated how many nucleated cells there were by amplifying reference gene primers. TCRdb's table, derived via immunoSEQ multiplex PCR, lists solely in-frame clones and lacks some. That table is the source of V, J and clone size, and D and trimming were worked out from the DNA. Among tens of thousands of clones listed, 65% to 80% were seen once. Sequencing was done on a sample of peripheral blood. V is TRBV2 and J is TRBJ1-1; TRBD1 matches 7 bases. This clonotype was sampled from a man between 65 and 85 years old with acute or convalescent COVID-19. The CDR3 is CASREQGTLNTEAFF. CDR3 bases: TGTGCCAGCAGGGAACAGGGGACCCTGAACACTGAAGCTTTCTTT.